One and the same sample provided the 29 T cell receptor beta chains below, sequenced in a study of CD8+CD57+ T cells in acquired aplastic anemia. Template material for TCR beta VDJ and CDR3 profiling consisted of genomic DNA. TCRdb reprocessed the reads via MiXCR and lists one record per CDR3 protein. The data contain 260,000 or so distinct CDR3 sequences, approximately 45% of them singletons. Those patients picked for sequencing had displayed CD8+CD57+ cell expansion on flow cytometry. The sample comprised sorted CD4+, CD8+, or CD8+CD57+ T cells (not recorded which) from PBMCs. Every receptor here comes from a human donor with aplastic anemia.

CDR3 DNA sequence: TGTGCCAGCAGCTTAGTTGAGGCGATTTACGAGCAGTACTTC. Translated: CASSLVEAIYEQYF. V is TRBV7-9 and J is TRBJ2-7; D call uncertain. This CDR3 has 14 amino acids. Germline V gives CDR1 SEHNR, CDR2 FQNEAQ (reference sequence). V was trimmed by 1 base and J by 4 bases, leaving 11 bases between them.

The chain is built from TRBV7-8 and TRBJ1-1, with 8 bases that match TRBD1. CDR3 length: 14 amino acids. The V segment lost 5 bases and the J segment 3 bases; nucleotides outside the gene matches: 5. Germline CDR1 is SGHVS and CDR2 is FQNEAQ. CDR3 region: CASSEGQEYTEAFF. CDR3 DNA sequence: TGTGCCAGCAGCGAGGGACAGGAGTACACTGAAGCTTTCTTT.

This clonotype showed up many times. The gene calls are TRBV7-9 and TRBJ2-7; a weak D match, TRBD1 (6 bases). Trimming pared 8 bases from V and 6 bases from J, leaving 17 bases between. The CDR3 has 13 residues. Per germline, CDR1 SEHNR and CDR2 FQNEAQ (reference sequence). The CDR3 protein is CASSPGDPPEQYF. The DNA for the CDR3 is TGTGCCAGCTCGCCAGGGGATCCTCCCGAGCAGTACTTC. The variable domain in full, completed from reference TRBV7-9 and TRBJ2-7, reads DTGVSQNPRHKITKRGQNVTFRCDPISEHNRLYWYRQTLGQGPEFLTYFQNEAQLEKSRLLSDRFSAERPKGSFSTLEIQRTEQGDSAMYLCASSPGDPPEQYFGPGTRLTVT.

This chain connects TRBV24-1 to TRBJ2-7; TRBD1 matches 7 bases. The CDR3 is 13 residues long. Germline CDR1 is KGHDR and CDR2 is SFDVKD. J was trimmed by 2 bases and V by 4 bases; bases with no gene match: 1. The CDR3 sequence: CATSDGTAYEQYF. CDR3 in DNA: TGTGCCACCAGTGACGGGACAGCCTACGAGCAGTACTTC.

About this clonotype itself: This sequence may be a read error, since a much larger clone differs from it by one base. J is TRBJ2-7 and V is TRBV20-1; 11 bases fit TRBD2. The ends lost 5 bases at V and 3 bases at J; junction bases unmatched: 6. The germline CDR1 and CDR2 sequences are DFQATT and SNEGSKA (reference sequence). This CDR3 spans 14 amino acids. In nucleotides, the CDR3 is TGCAGTGCTTATACTAGCGGGAGAGACTACGAGCAGTACTTC. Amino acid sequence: CSAYTSGRDYEQYF.

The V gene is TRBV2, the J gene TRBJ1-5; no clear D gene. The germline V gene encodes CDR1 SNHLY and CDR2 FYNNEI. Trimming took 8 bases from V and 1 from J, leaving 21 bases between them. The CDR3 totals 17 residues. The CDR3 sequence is CASSSSRGGWSNQPQHF. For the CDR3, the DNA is TGTGCCAGCTCCTCTAGTCGTGGCGGGTGGAGCAATCAGCCCCAGCATTTT.

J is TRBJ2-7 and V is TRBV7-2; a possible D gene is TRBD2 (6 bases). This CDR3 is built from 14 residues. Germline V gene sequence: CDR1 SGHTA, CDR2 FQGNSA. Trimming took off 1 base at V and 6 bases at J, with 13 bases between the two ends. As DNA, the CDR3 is TGTGCCAGCAGCTTAGGGTTAGCGGCCACCGAGCAGTACTTC. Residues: CASSLGLAATEQYF.

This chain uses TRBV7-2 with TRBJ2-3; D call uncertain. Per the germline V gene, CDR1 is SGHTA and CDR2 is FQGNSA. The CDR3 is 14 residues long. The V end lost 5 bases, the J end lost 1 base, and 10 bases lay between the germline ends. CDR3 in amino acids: CASSPQWGTDTQYF. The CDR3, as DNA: TGTGCCAGCAGCCCCCAGTGGGGCACAGATACGCAGTATTTT.

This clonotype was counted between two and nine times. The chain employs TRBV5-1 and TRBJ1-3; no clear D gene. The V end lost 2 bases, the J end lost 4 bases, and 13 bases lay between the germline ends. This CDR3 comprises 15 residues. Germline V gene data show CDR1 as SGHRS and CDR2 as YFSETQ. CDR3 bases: TGCGCCAGCAGCTTAGACCTTAAGGCAGGAAACACCATATATTTT. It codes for CASSLDLKAGNTIYF.

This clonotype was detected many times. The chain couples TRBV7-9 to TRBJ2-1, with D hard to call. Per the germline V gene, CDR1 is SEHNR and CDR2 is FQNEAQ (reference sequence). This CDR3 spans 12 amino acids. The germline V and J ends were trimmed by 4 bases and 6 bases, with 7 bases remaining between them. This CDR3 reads CASSSPGNEQFF. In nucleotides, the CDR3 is TGTGCCAGCAGCTCCCCGGGCAATGAGCAGTTCTTC. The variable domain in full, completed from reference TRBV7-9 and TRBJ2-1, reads DTGVSQNPRHKITKRGQNVTFRCDPISEHNRLYWYRQTLGQGPEFLTYFQNEAQLEKSRLLSDRFSAERPKGSFSTLEIQRTEQGDSAMYLCASSSPGNEQFFGPGTRLTVL.

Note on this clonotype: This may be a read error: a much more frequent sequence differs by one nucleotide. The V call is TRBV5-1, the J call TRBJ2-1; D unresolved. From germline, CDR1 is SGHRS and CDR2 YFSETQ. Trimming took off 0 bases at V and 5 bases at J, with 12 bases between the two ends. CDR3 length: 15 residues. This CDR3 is CASSLVQQENNEQFF. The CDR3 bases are TGCGCCAGCAGCTTGGTCCAGCAGGAGAACAATGAGCAGTTCTTC.

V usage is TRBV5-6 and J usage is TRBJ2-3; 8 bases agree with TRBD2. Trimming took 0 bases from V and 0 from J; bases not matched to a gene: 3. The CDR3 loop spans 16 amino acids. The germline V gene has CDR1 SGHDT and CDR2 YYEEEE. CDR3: CASSLAGGGSTDTQYF. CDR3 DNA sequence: TGTGCCAGCAGCTTGGCCGGCGGGGGGAGCACAGATACGCAGTATTTT.

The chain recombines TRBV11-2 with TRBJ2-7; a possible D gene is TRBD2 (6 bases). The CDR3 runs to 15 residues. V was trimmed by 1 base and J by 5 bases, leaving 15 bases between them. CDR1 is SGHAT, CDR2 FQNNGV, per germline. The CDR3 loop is CASSLAPGAVDEQYF. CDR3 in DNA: TGTGCCAGCAGCTTAGCGCCGGGAGCGGTCGACGAGCAGTACTTC.

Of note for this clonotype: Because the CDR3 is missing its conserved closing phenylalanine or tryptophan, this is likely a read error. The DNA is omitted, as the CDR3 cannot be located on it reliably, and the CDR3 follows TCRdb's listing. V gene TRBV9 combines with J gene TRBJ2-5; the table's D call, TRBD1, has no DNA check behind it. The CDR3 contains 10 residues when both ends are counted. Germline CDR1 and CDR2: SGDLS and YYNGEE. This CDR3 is CASSGGDSYY.

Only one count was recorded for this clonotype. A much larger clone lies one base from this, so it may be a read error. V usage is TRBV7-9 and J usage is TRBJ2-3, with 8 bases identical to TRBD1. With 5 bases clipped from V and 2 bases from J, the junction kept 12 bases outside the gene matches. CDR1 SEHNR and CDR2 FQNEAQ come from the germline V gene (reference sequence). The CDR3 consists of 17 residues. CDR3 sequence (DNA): TGTGCCAGCAGCCCAAGGACAGGGTTTTTCGACACAGATACGCAGTATTTT. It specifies CASSPRTGFFDTDTQYF.

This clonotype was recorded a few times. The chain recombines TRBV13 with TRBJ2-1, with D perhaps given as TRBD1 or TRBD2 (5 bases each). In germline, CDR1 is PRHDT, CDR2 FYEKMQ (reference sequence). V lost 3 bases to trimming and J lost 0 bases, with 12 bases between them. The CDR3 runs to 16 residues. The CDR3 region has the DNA TGTGCCAGCAGCTTTGGGACGCCTAGCTCCTACAATGAGCAGTTCTTC. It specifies CASSFGTPSSYNEQFF. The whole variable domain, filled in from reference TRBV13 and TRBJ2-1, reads AAGVIQSPRHLIKEKRETATLKCYPIPRHDTVYWYQQGPGQDPQFLISFYEKMQSDKGSIPDRFSAQQFSDYHSELNMSSLELGDSALYFCASSFGTPSSYNEQFFGPGTRLTVL.

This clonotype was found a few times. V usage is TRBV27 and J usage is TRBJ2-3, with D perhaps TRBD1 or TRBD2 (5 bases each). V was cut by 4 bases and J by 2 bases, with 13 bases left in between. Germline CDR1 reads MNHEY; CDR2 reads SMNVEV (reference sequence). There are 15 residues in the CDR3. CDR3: CASSSRGPITDTQYF. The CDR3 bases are TGTGCCAGCAGTTCCCGGGGCCCTATCACAGATACGCAGTATTTT.

CDR3 loop: CASSSKTGSFKAAFF. The CDR3 nucleotides are TGCGCCAGCAGCTCGAAGACAGGTTCTTTCAAGGCGGCTTTCTTT. V gene TRBV5-1 combines with J gene TRBJ1-1, with TRBD1 as a possible D gene (6 bases). The germline V gene encodes CDR1 SGHRS and CDR2 YFSETQ. Trimming left V 3 bases short and J 11 bases short, with 23 bases between. CDR3 length: 15 residues. Full variable domain (missing parts from reference TRBV5-1 and TRBJ1-1): KAGVTQTPRYLIKTRGQQVTLSCSPISGHRSVSWYQQTPGQGLQFLFEYFSETQRNKGNFPGRFSGRQFSNSRSEMNVSTLELGDSALYLCASSSKTGSFKAAFFGQGTRLTVV.

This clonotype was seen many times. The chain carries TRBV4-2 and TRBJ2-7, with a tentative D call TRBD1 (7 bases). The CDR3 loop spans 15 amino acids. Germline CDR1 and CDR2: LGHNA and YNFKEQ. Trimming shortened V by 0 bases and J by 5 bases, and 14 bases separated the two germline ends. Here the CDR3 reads CASSQEHRGGDEQYF. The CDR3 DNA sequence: TGTGCCAGCAGCCAAGAGCACAGGGGAGGTGACGAGCAGTACTTC.

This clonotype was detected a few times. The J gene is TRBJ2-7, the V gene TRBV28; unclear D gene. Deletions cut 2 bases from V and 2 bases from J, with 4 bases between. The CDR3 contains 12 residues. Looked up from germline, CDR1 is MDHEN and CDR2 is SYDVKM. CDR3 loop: CASSLNAYEQYF. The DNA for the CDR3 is TGTGCCAGCAGTTTAAATGCCTACGAGCAGTACTTC.

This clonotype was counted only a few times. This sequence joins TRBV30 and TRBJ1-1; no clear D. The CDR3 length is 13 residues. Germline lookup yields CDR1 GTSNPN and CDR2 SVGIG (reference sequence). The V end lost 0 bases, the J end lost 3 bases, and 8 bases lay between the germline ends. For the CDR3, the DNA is TGTGCCTGGAGTGTTATGGGTGACACTGAAGCTTTCTTT. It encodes CAWSVMGDTEAFF. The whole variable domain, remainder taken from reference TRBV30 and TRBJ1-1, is SQTIHQWPATLVQPVGSPLSLECTVEGTSNPNLYWYRQAAGRGLQLLFYSVGIGQISSEVPQNLSASRPQDRQFILSSKKLLLSDSGFYLCAWSVMGDTEAFFGQGTRLTVV.

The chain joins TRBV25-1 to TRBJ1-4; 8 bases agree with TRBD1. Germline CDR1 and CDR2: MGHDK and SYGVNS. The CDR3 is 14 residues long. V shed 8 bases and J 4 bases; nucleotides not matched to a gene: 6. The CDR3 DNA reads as TGTGCCAGCGGGACAGGAACGATTAATGAAAAACTGTTTTTT. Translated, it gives CASGTGTINEKLFF.

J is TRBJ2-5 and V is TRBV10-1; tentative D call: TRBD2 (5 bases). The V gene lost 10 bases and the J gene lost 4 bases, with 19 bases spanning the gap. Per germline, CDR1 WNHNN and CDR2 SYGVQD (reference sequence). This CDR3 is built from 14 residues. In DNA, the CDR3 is TGCGCCACCACCCCCCCAGAAGGAGGAGAGACCCAGTACTTC. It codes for CATTPPEGGETQYF.

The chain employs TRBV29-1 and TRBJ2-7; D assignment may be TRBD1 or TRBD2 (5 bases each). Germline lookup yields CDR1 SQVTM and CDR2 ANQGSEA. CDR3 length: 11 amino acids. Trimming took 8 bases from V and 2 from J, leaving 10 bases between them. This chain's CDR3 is CSQVGAYEQYF. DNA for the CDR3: TGCAGCCAAGTGGGGGCCTACGAGCAGTACTTC.

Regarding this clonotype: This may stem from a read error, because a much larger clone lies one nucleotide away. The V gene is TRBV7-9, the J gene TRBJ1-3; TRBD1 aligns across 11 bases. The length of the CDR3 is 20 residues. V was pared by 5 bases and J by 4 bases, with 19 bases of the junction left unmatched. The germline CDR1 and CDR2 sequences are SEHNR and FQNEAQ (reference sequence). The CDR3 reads CASSTNRTGGDGLRGNTIYF. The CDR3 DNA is TGTGCCAGCAGCACCAACCGGACAGGGGGCGATGGACTCCGGGGAAACACCATATATTTT.

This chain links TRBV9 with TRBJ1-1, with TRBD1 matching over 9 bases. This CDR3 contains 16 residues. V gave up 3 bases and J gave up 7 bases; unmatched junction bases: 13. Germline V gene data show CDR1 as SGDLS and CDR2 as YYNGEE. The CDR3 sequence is CASSAPGTGRMGEAFF. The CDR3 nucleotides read TGTGCCAGCAGCGCCCCCGGGACAGGGAGGATGGGTGAAGCTTTCTTT.

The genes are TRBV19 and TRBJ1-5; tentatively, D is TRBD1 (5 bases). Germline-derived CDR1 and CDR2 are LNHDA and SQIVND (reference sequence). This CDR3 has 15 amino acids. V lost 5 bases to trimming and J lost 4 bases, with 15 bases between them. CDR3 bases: TGTGCCAGTAGTGTGACAGACAGTTCAAATCAGCCCCAGCATTTT. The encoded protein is CASSVTDSSNQPQHF.

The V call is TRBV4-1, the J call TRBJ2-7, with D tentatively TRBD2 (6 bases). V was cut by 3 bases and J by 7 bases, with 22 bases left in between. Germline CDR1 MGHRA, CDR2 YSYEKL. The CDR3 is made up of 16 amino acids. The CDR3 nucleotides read TGCGCCAGCAGCCACGTTCTAGCGAGGTCCTACAATGAGCAGTACTTC. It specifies CASSHVLARSYNEQYF.

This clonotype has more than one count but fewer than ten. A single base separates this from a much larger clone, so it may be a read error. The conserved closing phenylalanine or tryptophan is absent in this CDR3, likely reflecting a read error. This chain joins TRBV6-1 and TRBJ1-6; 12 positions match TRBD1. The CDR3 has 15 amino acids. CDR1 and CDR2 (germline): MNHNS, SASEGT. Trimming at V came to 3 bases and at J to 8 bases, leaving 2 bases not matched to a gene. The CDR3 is CASSDGTGGYSPLHV. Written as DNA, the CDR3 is TGTGCCAGCAGTGATGGGACAGGGGGCTATTCACCCCTCCACGTT.